This TCR beta chain was observed in a study of multiple sclerosis patients with progressive multifocal leukoencephalopathy (dated 2019 in TCRdb). For the wider study: Peripheral T and B cells were examined in MS patients who developed PML (4 under natalizumab, 1 after alemtuzumab) and in treated patients who did not develop PML. Two natalizumab-treated patients who later developed PML were followed longitudinally from before therapy through 6 and 12 months to PML onset. The study aimed to detect JC virus-specific or public T-cell expansions arising at the time of PML onset. What the work shows at the level of the full study, not this receptor alone: When PML developed, no shared TRBV or TRBJ gene usage and no preferred TRBV-TRBJ pairings were found. Given the small, descriptive cohort, it remained unclear whether the study findings reflect JC virus infection or general immunocompromise. TRB clones above 0.5% frequency appeared only in PML patients, but expanded clones at PML onset were already present before and during natalizumab therapy. In most PML patients, lower normalized Shannon entropy suggested less diverse TRB repertoires, while the natalizumab-treated controls had values close to 1. Only peripheral blood was analyzed, although cerebrospinal fluid or brain lymphocytes might be more informative for natalizumab-associated PML.

In the case of this clone: Its target antigen remains unknown. No much larger clone is present one base from it, and per-base qualities are unavailable.

In light of the paper, this sample's time point label describes: five to six months of natalizumab therapy. According to the study, the label for this sample's treatment or condition signals: on natalizumab therapy at sampling. All listed patients had previously received interferon beta, and all PML patients were female. Blood samples at T1 and T2 were obtained at 6 and 12 months of natalizumab therapy, respectively. Ficoll-Hypaque density gradient centrifugation was used to isolate peripheral blood mononuclear cells. Library construction relied on the immunoSEQ multiplex PCR assay. To estimate template counts and remove amplification bias, each PCR was spiked with synthetic inline TR CDR3 controls covering all V-J pairings. Reads went through processing to reduce amplification and sequencing bias, and quantification was done against synthetic TR CDR3 analogs. The authors' pipeline ran thus. Raw data were processed in ImmunoSEQ Analyzer, with out-of-frame sequences and CDR3s containing stop codons removed, and gene names were assigned according to IMGT nomenclature. Normalized Shannon entropy, defined as 1 minus Pielou's evenness, was used to summarize repertoire diversity. TRB sequences were treated as identical only when sharing V gene, J gene and CDR3. Public PML clonotypes were defined as CDR3s shared by two or more PML-onset samples but absent from earlier samples, from controls, and from public databases. Position-by-position CDR3 amino acid composition was analyzed in Skylign with the observed count method. This immuneACCESS table, as held by TCRdb, lists in-frame sequences with V and J called but not all clones. Of the missing ones, under half trace to an unresolved V gene in checked studies; the others have no known cause. The D gene and trimming were derived from the DNA, and the V and J assignments and clone size from that table. This sample holds about 30,000 clones; under 90% were observed only once. The top ten clonotypes cover approximately 1.5% of the sample.

The input for sequencing was PBMCs, taken from a patient treated with natalizumab. The TCR sequence derives from a human donor with multiple sclerosis.

Here the CDR3 is given as CASSDVRTPNTEAFF. The base sequence is TGTGCCAGCTCCGATGTGCGGACACCGAACACTGAAGCTTTCTTT. Recombination linked TRBV18 to TRBJ1-1; the D gene is perhaps TRBD1, on 5 matching bases. CDR1 and CDR2 are drawn from the germline V gene: KGHSH, LQKENI. Taken from cysteine to phenylalanine, the CDR3 has 15 residues. Only the CDR3 part of the read is kept: 45 bases, read in frame from the first base. At the junction V is shortened by 6 bases and J by 1 base, with 15 bases in between.